Shown below are 23 T cell receptor beta chains from a single sample sequenced in a study of spatial heterogeneity in lung cancer. Study-wide results and limits: Tumoral mutation counts were tracked by counts of expanded intratumoral alpha and beta TCRs.

Sample time point: sample taken at primary tumor resection. Each CDR3 protein gets one entry after TCRdb re-called the 5' RACE reads with MiXCR. Of about 18,000 distinct CDR3 sequences listed, approximately 10% are singletons. Their antigen targets remain unknown. The sequencing used lung tumor tissue, collected at surgery. The receptors derive from a female donor with early-stage non-small cell lung cancer.

This clonotype was seen repeatedly, ten times or more. This beta chain is a stray read from a library made for alpha chains; its abundance is not meaningful. The gene calls are TRBV15 and TRBJ2-3, with D tentatively TRBD2 (6 bases). This CDR3 spans 16 amino acids. V gave up 5 bases and J gave up 0 bases, with 15 bases separating them. From germline, CDR1 is LNHNV and CDR2 YYDKDF (reference sequence). Here the CDR3 DNA reads TGTGCCACCAGCCCATGGGGACTCCCTAGCACAGATACGCAGTATTTT. This codes for CATSPWGLPSTDTQYF.

A remark on this clonotype: This beta chain slipped into a library made for alpha chains as a stray read, so its size is not meaningful. This chain uses TRBV7-2 with TRBJ1-5; TRBD1 matches 8 bases. From germline, CDR1 is SGHTA and CDR2 FQGNSA. Trimming took 6 bases from V and 4 from J; bases not matched to a gene: 5. The CDR3 length is 14 residues. The CDR3 region has the DNA TGTGCCAGCAGGCTGACAGGGGTAAATCAGCCCCAGCATTTT. This encodes CASRLTGVNQPQHF.

In this sample, this clonotype turned up many times. Since it is a stray read in a library aimed at alpha chains, this beta chain has a size that is not meaningful. The genes are TRBV12-3 or TRBV12-4 and TRBJ2-5; 7 nucleotides line up with TRBD1. The length of the CDR3 is 14 residues. The V gene end was trimmed by 5 bases and the J gene end by 4 bases; junction bases not matched to a gene: 7. The CDR3 is CASSRRQGLETQYF. Written as DNA, the CDR3 is TGTGCCAGCAGTCGCAGACAGGGTTTAGAGACCCAGTACTTC.

This clonotype was observed many times. As an off-target read in a library built for alpha chains, this beta chain has a frequency of little significance. CDR3 residues: CASSNLRGWQETQYF. The CDR3 region has the DNA TGTGCCAGCAGTAATCTCAGGGGATGGCAAGAGACCCAGTACTTC. The genes are TRBV6-5 and TRBJ2-5, with D perhaps matching TRBD1 (6 bases). The V gene's germline CDR1 is MNHEY and CDR2 SVGAGI. The CDR3 contains 15 residues. Trimming removed 5 bases at V and 2 bases at J, with 15 bases between.

This clonotype has more than one count but fewer than ten. This beta chain turned up in a library designed for alpha chains; as an off-target read, its abundance says little. V is TRBV20-1 and J is TRBJ2-2, with no clear D. The V and J ends lost 3 bases and 1 base respectively, with 12 bases between them. The germline V gene has CDR1 DFQATT and CDR2 SNEGSKA (reference sequence). The CDR3 consists of 15 residues. CDR3 residues: CSASKGTQNTGELFF. The DNA for the CDR3 is TGCAGTGCTAGTAAAGGCACCCAGAACACCGGGGAGCTGTTTTTT.

On this clonotype: Since it is a stray read in a library aimed at alpha chains, this beta chain has a size that is not meaningful. The chain recombines TRBV7-8 with TRBJ1-2, with D unresolved. The CDR3 length is 13 residues. Trimming pared 3 bases from V and 5 bases from J, leaving 10 bases between. CDR1 SGHVS and CDR2 FQNEAQ come from the germline V gene. CDR3 in amino acids: CASSFPPLYGYTF. The CDR3 nucleotides are TGTGCCAGCAGCTTCCCCCCGCTATATGGCTACACCTTC.

On this clonotype: This beta chain was picked up by a library intended for alpha chains and is off target, so its count carries little meaning. This chain joins TRBV6-5 and TRBJ2-5, with D unresolved. This CDR3 spans 16 amino acids. Per the germline V gene, CDR1 is MNHEY and CDR2 is SVGAGI. The V gene lost 2 bases and the J gene lost 2 bases, with 15 bases spanning the gap. The DNA of the CDR3 is TGTGCCAGCAGTTACGTCCAGGCGGCGGAACAAGAGACCCAGTACTTC. Its translation is CASSYVQAAEQETQYF.

This clonotype was found a few times. This beta chain lies outside the target of a library built for alpha chains; its clone size means little. The rearrangement joins TRBV27 to TRBJ2-2; TRBD2 might be the D (6 bases). The V and J ends lost 3 bases and 0 bases respectively, with 11 bases between them. The CDR3 runs 16 residues. Germline values: CDR1 MNHEY, CDR2 SMNVEV (reference sequence). The CDR3 is CASSLFGGTNTGELFF. The CDR3 nucleotides are TGTGCCAGCAGTTTGTTTGGGGGGACGAACACCGGGGAGCTGTTTTTT.

Remarks on this clonotype: This beta chain is off target for a library built for alpha chains, so its abundance means little. V and J are TRBV6-6 and TRBJ2-5; D remains ambiguous. V lost 5 bases to trimming and J lost 5 bases, with 9 bases between them. Germline V lookup: CDR1 MNHNY, CDR2 SVGAGI (reference sequence). The CDR3 covers 12 residues. CDR3 bases: TGTGCCAGCAGTCCCTCCGAGGAGACCCAGTACTTC. It specifies CASSPSEETQYF.

Worth noting for this clonotype: For a library built for alpha chains, this beta chain is a stray read; little rests on its size. The chain carries TRBV28 and TRBJ2-1; maybe TRBD2 (7 bases). The length of the CDR3 is 14 residues. Trimming stripped 8 bases from V and 2 bases from J, with 13 bases between. Germline V gene data show CDR1 as MDHEN and CDR2 as SYDVKM. The CDR3, as DNA: TGTGCCAGCGGGAGGGGGGGGCCCTACAATGAGCAGTTCTTC. Translation: CASGRGGPYNEQFF.

This clonotype has just a few counts. This beta chain represents an off-target read in a library built for alpha chains; its size is of limited meaning. The rearrangement links TRBV7-2 to TRBJ2-5; 11 bases are shared with TRBD2. The CDR3 contains 17 residues. V lost 5 bases, J lost 0 bases, and 8 bases stayed unmatched. Germline V CDR1 and CDR2: SGHTA, FQGNSA. The CDR3 loop reads CASSQMGLADYQETQYF. CDR3 coding DNA: TGTGCCAGCAGCCAAATGGGACTAGCGGACTACCAAGAGACCCAGTACTTC.

This clonotype is large by share. This beta chain lies outside the target of a library built for alpha chains; its clone size means little. The CDR3 DNA reads TGCAGTGCTTCTCTGACTAGCGGGGGAGGGAATACGCAGTATTTT. Its translation is CSASLTSGGGNTQYF. V is TRBV20-1 and J is TRBJ2-3; 12 bases line up with TRBD2. Germline V gives CDR1 DFQATT, CDR2 SNEGSKA (reference sequence). This CDR3 has 15 amino acids. The V segment lost 5 bases and the J segment 7 bases; nucleotides outside the gene matches: 10.

This clonotype was recorded many times. This beta chain turned up in a library designed for alpha chains; as an off-target read, its abundance says little. The V gene is TRBV11-1, the J gene TRBJ2-1, with D perhaps matching TRBD2 (6 bases). Germline CDR1 SGHAT, CDR2 FQDESV (reference sequence). There are 16 residues in the CDR3. The V end lost 2 bases, the J end lost 7 bases, and 18 bases lay between the germline ends. CDR3 DNA: TGTGCCAGCAGCTTATCTGGGGGGTCTCAACGGAATGAGCAGTTCTTC. Translation: CASSLSGGSQRNEQFF. Combining the CDR3 with reference TRBV11-1 and TRBJ2-1 gives the whole variable domain EAEVAQSPRYKITEKSQAVAFWCDPISGHATLYWYRQILGQGPELLVQFQDESVVDDSQLPKDRFSAERLKGVDSTLKIQPAELGDSAMYLCASSLSGGSQRNEQFFGPGTRLTVL.

This clonotype was recorded many times. This beta chain is off target for a library built for alpha chains, so its abundance means little. This rearrangement joins TRBV12-3 or TRBV12-4 to TRBJ2-7; 10 nucleotides match TRBD2. The V gene end was trimmed by 4 bases and the J gene end by 4 bases; junction bases not matched to a gene: 4. The CDR3 has 14 residues. CDR3 sequence (DNA): TGTGCCAGCAGTTCTAGCGGGGGTACATACGAGCAGTACTTC. It encodes CASSSSGGTYEQYF.

This clonotype was recorded at least ten times. Because the library targeted alpha chains, this beta chain is an off-target read whose size means little. The J gene is TRBJ2-5, the V gene TRBV29-1; TRBD2 matches at 9 bases. Unmatched junction bases numbered 5, after V lost 4 bases and J lost 2 bases. The CDR3 runs 14 residues. Per germline, CDR1 SQVTM and CDR2 ANQGSEA. CDR3 DNA sequence: TGCAGCGTTGCTCGGCTAGCGGGGCAAGAGACCCAGTACTTC. Amino acid sequence: CSVARLAGQETQYF.

A remark on this clonotype: A library prepared for alpha chains yielded this beta chain as an off-target read; its size is of little meaning. The chain links TRBV10-3 to TRBJ1-2; no clear D gene. Germline V gene lookup returns CDR1 ENHRY and CDR2 SYGVKD. The CDR3 loop spans 13 amino acids. Trimming removed 8 bases from V and 8 bases from J, with 18 bases in between. Written as DNA, the CDR3 is TGTGCCATCGGAAAAGACGAGGACGGAGGCTACACCTTC. Protein product: CAIGKDEDGGYTF.

About this clonotype: This beta chain represents an off-target read in a library built for alpha chains; its size is of limited meaning. This rearrangement joins TRBV6-5 to TRBJ2-7; D gene unclear. This CDR3 region has 14 residues. CDR1 and CDR2 (germline): MNHEY, SVGAGI. Trimming took 2 bases from V and 6 from J, leaving 14 bases between them. Written as DNA, the CDR3 is TGTGCCAGCAGTTACGGCCGGGCCCCACGCGAGCAGTACTTC. It translates to CASSYGRAPREQYF.

This clonotype has more than one count but fewer than ten. Because this beta chain is a stray read in a library intended to capture alpha chains, its abundance should not be given much weight. The chain joins TRBV3-1 to TRBJ2-5; D could derive from TRBD1 or TRBD2 (6 bases each). V gave up 0 bases and J gave up 3 bases, with 14 bases separating them. In germline, CDR1 is LGHDT, CDR2 YNNKEL (reference sequence). There are 16 residues in the CDR3. The CDR3 region has the DNA TGTGCCAGCAGCCAAGAACGAGCGGAGGGGGAAGAGACCCAGTACTTC. It yields the protein CASSQERAEGEETQYF.

This clonotype was counted ten times or more. This beta chain is an off-target read within a library intended for alpha chains, so its frequency means little. The rearrangement links TRBV5-1 to TRBJ1-1, with 7 nucleotides matching TRBD1. Per the germline V gene, CDR1 is SGHRS and CDR2 is YFSETQ. CDR3 size: 14 residues. Losses at the gene ends were 1 base for V and 4 bases for J; bases not matched to a gene: 4. The CDR3 sequence: CASSLWAGGTEAFF. CDR3 nucleotides: TGCGCCAGCAGCTTGTGGGCAGGGGGCACTGAAGCTTTCTTT.

On this clonotype itself: This beta chain appears as a stray read in a library generated for alpha chains; its size is not informative. The chain joins TRBV20-1 to TRBJ2-3, with D uncertain. The CDR3 has 10 amino acids. Germline V CDR1 and CDR2: DFQATT, SNEGSKA (reference sequence). V was pared by 6 bases and J by 5 bases, with 6 bases between. CDR3 coding DNA: TGCAGTGCCCCACGAGATACGCAGTATTTT. This codes for CSAPRDTQYF.

This clonotype was recorded at least ten times. This beta chain represents an off-target read in a library built for alpha chains; its size is of limited meaning. This chain uses TRBV28 with TRBJ2-7; D possibly corresponds to TRBD2 (6 bases). Germline-derived CDR1 and CDR2 are MDHEN and SYDVKM. CDR3 length: 11 residues. The CDR3 here is CVTRAGNEQYF. The CDR3 DNA sequence: TGTGTCACGAGGGCGGGGAACGAGCAGTACTTC.

As concerns this clonotype: This beta chain is a stray sequence in a library constructed for alpha chains; its clone size is not meaningful. The gene calls are TRBV7-9 and TRBJ2-3; the D gene is possibly TRBD2 (5 bases). Germline V lookup: CDR1 SEHNR, CDR2 FQNEAQ (reference sequence). The CDR3 is made up of 16 amino acids. V was trimmed by 0 bases and J by 2 bases, leaving 12 bases between them. The CDR3 here is CASSLARGDYTDTQYF. CDR3 DNA: TGTGCCAGCAGCTTAGCTCGGGGAGACTACACAGATACGCAGTATTTT. The variable domain in full, completed from reference TRBV7-9 and TRBJ2-3, reads DTGVSQNPRHKITKRGQNVTFRCDPISEHNRLYWYRQTLGQGPEFLTYFQNEAQLEKSRLLSDRFSAERPKGSFSTLEIQRTEQGDSAMYLCASSLARGDYTDTQYFGPGTRLTVL.

This clonotype was seen repeatedly, ten times or more. This beta chain represents an off-target read in a library built for alpha chains; its size is of limited meaning. The DNA for the CDR3 is TGCAGTGCTAGAGATGGACTAGCGGGGGGGCCGGGTACGCAGTATTTT. It translates to CSARDGLAGGPGTQYF. The chain uses TRBV20-1 and TRBJ2-3; 15 bases are a match to TRBD2. The CDR3 extends over 16 amino acids. Germline V gene data show CDR1 as DFQATT and CDR2 as SNEGSKA (reference sequence). The ends lost 0 bases at V and 8 bases at J; junction bases unmatched: 6.